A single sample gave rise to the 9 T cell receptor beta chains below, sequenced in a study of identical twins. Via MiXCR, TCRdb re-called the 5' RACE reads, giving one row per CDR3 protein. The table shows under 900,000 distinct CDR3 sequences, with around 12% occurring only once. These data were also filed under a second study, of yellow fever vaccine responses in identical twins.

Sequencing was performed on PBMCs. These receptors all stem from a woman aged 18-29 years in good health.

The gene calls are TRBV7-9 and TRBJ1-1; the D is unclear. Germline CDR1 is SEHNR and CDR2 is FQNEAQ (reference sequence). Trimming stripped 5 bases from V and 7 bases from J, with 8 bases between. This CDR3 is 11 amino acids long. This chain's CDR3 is CASSPSSEAFF. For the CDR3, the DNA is TGTGCCAGCAGCCCTAGCAGTGAAGCTTTCTTT.

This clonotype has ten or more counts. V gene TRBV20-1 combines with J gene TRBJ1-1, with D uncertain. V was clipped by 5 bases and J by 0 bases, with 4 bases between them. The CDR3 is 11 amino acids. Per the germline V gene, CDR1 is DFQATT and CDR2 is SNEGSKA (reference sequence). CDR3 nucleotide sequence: TGCAGTGCTCCACTGAACACTGAAGCTTTCTTT. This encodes CSAPLNTEAFF.

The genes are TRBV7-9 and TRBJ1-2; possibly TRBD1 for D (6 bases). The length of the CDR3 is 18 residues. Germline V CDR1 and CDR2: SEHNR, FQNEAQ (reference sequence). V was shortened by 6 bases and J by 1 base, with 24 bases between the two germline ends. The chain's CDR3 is CASRKAGDTPRGNYGYTF. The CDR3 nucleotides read TGTGCCAGCAGAAAGGCCGGGGACACCCCTAGGGGTAACTATGGCTACACCTTC.

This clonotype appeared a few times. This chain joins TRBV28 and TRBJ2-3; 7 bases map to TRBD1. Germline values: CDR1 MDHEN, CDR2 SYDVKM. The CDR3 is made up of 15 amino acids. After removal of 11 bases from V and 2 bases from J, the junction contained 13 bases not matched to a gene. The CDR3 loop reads CAGRSGTAITDTQYF. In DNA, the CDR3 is TGTGCCGGCCGCTCCGGGACAGCAATCACAGATACGCAGTATTTT.

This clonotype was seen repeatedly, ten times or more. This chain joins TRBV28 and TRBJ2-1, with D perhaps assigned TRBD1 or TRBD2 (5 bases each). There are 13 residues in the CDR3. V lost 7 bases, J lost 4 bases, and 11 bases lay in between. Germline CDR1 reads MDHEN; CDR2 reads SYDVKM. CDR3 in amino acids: CASTQGVYNEQFF. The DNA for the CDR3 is TGTGCCAGCACCCAGGGAGTATACAATGAGCAGTTCTTC.

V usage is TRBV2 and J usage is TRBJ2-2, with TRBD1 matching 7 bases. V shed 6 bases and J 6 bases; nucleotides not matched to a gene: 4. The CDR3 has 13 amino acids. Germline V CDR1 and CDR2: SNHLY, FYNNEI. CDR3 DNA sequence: TGTGCCAGCAGGTCACAGGGGCCCGGGGAGCTGTTTTTT. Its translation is CASRSQGPGELFF.

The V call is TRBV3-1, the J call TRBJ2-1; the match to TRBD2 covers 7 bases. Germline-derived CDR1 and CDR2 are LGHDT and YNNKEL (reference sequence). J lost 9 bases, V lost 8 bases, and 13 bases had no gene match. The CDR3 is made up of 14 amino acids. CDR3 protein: CASGGLSNRIEQFF. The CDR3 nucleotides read TGTGCCAGCGGGGGACTATCCAACCGAATTGAGCAGTTCTTC.

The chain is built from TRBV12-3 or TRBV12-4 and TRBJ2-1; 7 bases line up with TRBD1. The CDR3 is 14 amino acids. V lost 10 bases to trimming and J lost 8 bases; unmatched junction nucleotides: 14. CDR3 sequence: CATTRGLELDEQFF. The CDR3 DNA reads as TGTGCCACAACCAGGGGGTTAGAACTTGATGAGCAGTTCTTC.

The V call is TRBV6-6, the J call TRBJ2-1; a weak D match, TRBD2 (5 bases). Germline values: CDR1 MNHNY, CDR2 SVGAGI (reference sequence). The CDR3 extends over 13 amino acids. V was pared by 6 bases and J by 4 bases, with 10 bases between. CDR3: CASRPDYYNEQFF. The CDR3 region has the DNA TGTGCCAGCAGACCAGACTATTACAATGAGCAGTTCTTC.